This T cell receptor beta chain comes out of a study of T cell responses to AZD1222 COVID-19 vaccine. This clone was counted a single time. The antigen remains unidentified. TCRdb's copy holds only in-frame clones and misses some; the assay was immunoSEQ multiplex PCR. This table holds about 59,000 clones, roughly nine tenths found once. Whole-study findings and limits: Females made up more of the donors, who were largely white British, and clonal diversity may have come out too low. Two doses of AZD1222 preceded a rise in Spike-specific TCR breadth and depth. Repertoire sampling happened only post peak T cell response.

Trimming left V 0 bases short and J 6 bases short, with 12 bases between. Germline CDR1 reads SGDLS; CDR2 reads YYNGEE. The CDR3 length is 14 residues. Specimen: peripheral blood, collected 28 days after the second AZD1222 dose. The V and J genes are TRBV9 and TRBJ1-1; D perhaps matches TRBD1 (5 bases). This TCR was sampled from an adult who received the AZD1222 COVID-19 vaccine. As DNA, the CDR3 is TGTGCCAGCAGCGTAGCTGGGACGAGCGCTGAAGCTTTCTTT. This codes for CASSVAGTSAEAFF. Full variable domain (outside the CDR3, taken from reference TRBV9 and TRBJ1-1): DSGVTQTPKHLITATGQRVTLRCSPRSGDLSVYWYQQSLDQGLQFLIQYYNGEERAKGNILERFSAQQFPDLHSELNLSSLELGDSALYFCASSVAGTSAEAFFGQGTRLTVV.